Listed below are T cell receptor beta chains from one sample, sequenced in a study of healthy donors' naive CD4 and CD8 T cells. TCRdb ran MiXCR on the reads and lists one entry per CDR3 protein. The data show 200,000 or so distinct CDR3 sequences, with over 60% seen just once and about 2.3% held by the top ten. Input material: naive CD4+ and CD8+ T cells sorted from blood, pooled from several donors. The receptors come from a pool of human donors in good health; the sample pools cells from several healthy donors. Each CDR3 is given with its conserved first and last residue. A D gene is named only where the DNA matches it firmly. Expanded clones are given a class, and other clones once, few, many or no size at all.

>14|TRBV27|TRBJ2-7|-|TRBD2
TGTGCCAGCAGTTTCAGAGGGACTACCTACGAGCAGTACTTC
CASSFRGTTYEQYF
>17|TRBV11-1|TRBJ2-1|-|TRBD2
TGTGCCAGCAGCTTAGCGACTGGTGGGACTAGTTTTAATGAGCAGTTCTTC
CASSLATGGTSFNEQFF
>13|TRBV6-1|TRBJ2-5|-|-
TGTGCCAGCTTTGCAGGGGTGGCGGAGACCCAGTACTTC
CASFAGVAETQYF
>13|TRBV14|TRBJ2-5|-|-
TGTGCCAGCAGCCAAGTTCTTCGGGAGACCCAGTACTTC
CASSQVLRETQYF
>15|TRBV19|TRBJ2-1|-|TRBD2
TGTGCCAGTAGTCCGGCAGCGGGAGCCTACAATGAGCAGTTCTTC
CASSPAAGAYNEQFF
>12|TRBV29-1|TRBJ2-7|-|TRBD2
TGCAGCGTTGCCGACGGGGGGTACGAGCAGTACTTC
CSVADGGYEQYF
>14|TRBV20-1|TRBJ1-3|once|-
TGCAGTGCTAGAGTGAAGGGTGCTGGAAACACCATATATTTT
CSARVKGAGNTIYF
>16|TRBV27|TRBJ2-1|few|TRBD2
TGTGCCAGCAGTTCCTCGGGCCTAGCGGGTTACAATGAGCAGTTCTTC
CASSSSGLAGYNEQFF
>17|TRBV27|TRBJ2-3|once|TRBD2
TGTGCCAGCAGTTTGCAGACCGGGACTAGCGCATCAGATACGCAGTATTTT
CASSLQTGTSASDTQYF
>12|TRBV6-2/TRBV6-3|TRBJ2-1|-|-
TGTGCCAGCAGTTACTTGGCGGTGGAGCAGTTCTTC
CASSYLAVEQFF
>12|TRBV29-1|TRBJ2-1|-|-
TGCAGCTTAGGGGCGGGATCAGGCGAGCAGTTCTTC
CSLGAGSGEQFF
>15|TRBV5-6|TRBJ1-1|-|-
TGTGCCAGCAGTTCCCTCCTTCGGGCGAACACTGAAGCCTTCTTT
CASSSLLRANTEAFF
>14|TRBV6-2/TRBV6-3|TRBJ2-7|once|-
TGTGCCAGCAGTTACTCTGAGGTCTCCTACGAGCAGTACTTC
CASSYSEVSYEQYF
>14|TRBV29-1|TRBJ2-7|-|-
TGCAGCGTTGAGTCCCCAGACGAAGCCTACGAGCAGTACTTC
CSVESPDEAYEQYF
>15|TRBV29-1|TRBJ1-1|-|TRBD1
TGCAGCGCAACTTACCCGGGACAGGGGAACACTGAAGCTTTCTTT
CSATYPGQGNTEAFF